These 19 T cell receptor beta chains share one sample of origin, sequenced in a study of response to subunit inactivated influenza vaccine. One entry per CDR3 protein, called by TCRdb with MiXCR from the RT-PCR reads. The sample has more than 550,000 distinct CDR3 sequences; approximately 11% are singletons. These data also formed part of another study, on T cells expressing NK-cell markers. That source notes: Researchers built TCR beta cDNA using 5'RACE template switching with UMIs.

The sequencing here drew on PBMCs from blood, taken on the day of vaccination. These receptors were taken from a man aged 50 to 60 who received an inactivated influenza vaccine.

In this sample, this clonotype turned up a few times. The V call is TRBV20-1, the J call TRBJ2-5, with TRBD1 identical over 11 bases. The CDR3 runs 15 residues. The germline gives CDR1 DFQATT, CDR2 SNEGSKA (reference sequence). Unmatched junction bases numbered 8, after V lost 4 bases and J lost 4 bases. The CDR3 here is CSATSGQGGPETQYF. The CDR3 bases are TGCAGTGCTACATCGGGACAGGGGGGACCAGAGACCCAGTACTTC.

This clonotype was picked up many times. The chain uses TRBV4-1 and TRBJ2-4; D may match TRBD1 or TRBD2 (5 bases each). This CDR3 comprises 18 residues. Trimming pared 5 bases from V and 0 bases from J, leaving 20 bases between. CDR1 MGHRA and CDR2 YSYEKL come from the germline V gene. The CDR3 loop reads CASSNPSGTELAKNIQYF. The DNA of the CDR3 is TGCGCCAGCAGCAACCCTTCCGGGACGGAATTAGCCAAAAACATTCAGTACTTC.

The chain has TRBV5-5 and TRBJ2-7; TRBD1 matches 7 bases. The CDR3 extends over 14 amino acids. In germline, CDR1 is SGHKS, CDR2 YYEKEE (reference sequence). V lost 2 bases to trimming and J lost 6 bases; unmatched junction nucleotides: 8. The CDR3 spells CASSFGPTGAEQYF. As DNA, the CDR3 is TGTGCCAGCAGCTTTGGTCCCACAGGGGCCGAGCAGTACTTC.

The genes are TRBV6-1 and TRBJ2-2; TRBD2 matches at 9 bases. Germline V gene data show CDR1 as MNHNS and CDR2 as SASEGT. The V segment lost 10 bases and the J segment 2 bases; nucleotides outside the gene matches: 8. The CDR3 runs 15 residues. As DNA, the CDR3 is TGTGCCATCGGCCGACTAGCGGTAAACACCGGGGAGCTGTTTTTT. This gives the protein CAIGRLAVNTGELFF.

At least ten counts were recorded for this clonotype. The CDR3 DNA is TGCGCCAGCAGCCAAGATGGACGGACCTACACCATTTCACCCCTCCACTTT. Amino acids: CASSQDGRTYTISPLHF. This chain links TRBV4-3 with TRBJ1-6; D is ambiguous. V was trimmed by 0 bases and J by 9 bases, leaving 18 bases between them. Germline V gives CDR1 LGHNA, CDR2 YSLEER. This CDR3 spans 17 amino acids.

This clonotype was detected only a few times. CDR3 protein: CASSRPGWHGYTF. The CDR3 bases are TGTGCCAGCAGCCGCCCCGGATGGCATGGCTACACCTTC. V gene TRBV3-1 combines with J gene TRBJ1-2, with D unclear. The V gene's germline CDR1 is LGHDT and CDR2 YNNKEL (reference sequence). The ends were cut back, 4 bases at V and 6 bases at J, with 12 bases in the middle. CDR3 length equals 13 residues. The whole variable domain, filled in from reference TRBV3-1 and TRBJ1-2, reads DTAVSQTPKYLVTQMGNDKSIKCEQNLGHDTMYWYKQDSKKFLKIMFSYNNKELIINETVPNRFSPKSPDKAHLNLHINSLELGDSAVYFCASSRPGWHGYTFGSGTRLTVV.

This clonotype was detected ten times or more. The V gene is TRBV7-2, the J gene TRBJ1-4, with 7 bases aligning to TRBD1. The CDR3 extends over 16 amino acids. The germline V gene has CDR1 SGHTA and CDR2 FQGNSA. V gave up 6 bases and J gave up 2 bases; unmatched junction bases: 9. CDR3 residues: CASSRDSQGTNEKLFF. CDR3 DNA: TGTGCCAGCAGTAGAGATTCACAGGGGACTAATGAAAAACTGTTTTTT. The whole variable domain, remainder taken from reference TRBV7-2 and TRBJ1-4, is GAGVSQSPSNKVTEKGKDVELRCDPISGHTALYWYRQSLGQGLEFLIYFQGNSAPDKSGLPSDRFSAERTGGSVSTLTIQRTQQEDSAVYLCASSRDSQGTNEKLFFGSGTQLSVL.

This clonotype was recorded a few times. The V call is TRBV6-1, the J call TRBJ2-2; the match to TRBD2 covers 7 bases. CDR1 is MNHNS, CDR2 SASEGT, per germline. CDR3 length equals 15 residues. Trimming took 8 bases from V and 2 from J; bases not matched to a gene: 8. The chain's CDR3 is CASSPGGINTGELFF. CDR3 coding DNA: TGTGCCAGCTCCCCCGGGGGGATAAACACCGGGGAGCTGTTTTTT.

This clonotype has just a few counts. The chain couples TRBV7-2 to TRBJ2-3; D is undetermined. The CDR3 consists of 16 residues. V shed 1 base and J shed 1 base, with 12 bases lying between them. CDR1 SGHTA and CDR2 FQGNSA come from the germline V gene. In DNA, the CDR3 is TGTGCCAGCAGCTTAGTTTGGCAGTTACGCACAGATACGCAGTATTTT. Protein product: CASSLVWQLRTDTQYF.

Remarks on this clonotype: This CDR3 fails to terminate in the conserved phenylalanine or tryptophan, so it likely reflects a read error. The genes are TRBV12-3 or TRBV12-4 and TRBJ2-7; D is uncertain. Trimming removed 3 bases at V and 3 bases at J, with 15 bases between. The CDR3 is made up of 15 amino acids. CDR3 sequence reads: CASSFGRRTFYEQYL. Here the CDR3 DNA reads TGTGCCAGCAGTTTTGGCAGGAGAACCTTCTACGAGCAGTACCTC.

This clonotype was observed a few times. The chain uses TRBV10-3 and TRBJ2-3, with TRBD1 matching 9 bases. J was trimmed by 4 bases and V by 6 bases; bases with no gene match: 5. CDR1 is ENHRY and CDR2 is SYGVKD in the germline V gene. The CDR3 runs 14 residues. The CDR3 bases are TGTGCCATCAGCACAGGGGGCCGAGCAGATACGCAGTATTTT. This encodes CAISTGGRADTQYF.

The rearrangement links TRBV20-1 to TRBJ2-7; 7 positions match TRBD1. The CDR3 is 14 amino acids. With 7 bases clipped from V and 1 base from J, the junction kept 10 bases outside the gene matches. The germline V gene has CDR1 DFQATT and CDR2 SNEGSKA (reference sequence). CDR3 protein: CSGNRGSESYEQYF. CDR3 in DNA: TGCAGTGGCAACAGGGGATCGGAGTCCTACGAGCAGTACTTC.

This clonotype was seen more than once but under ten times. The V gene is TRBV12-3 or TRBV12-4, the J gene TRBJ2-2; TRBD1 matches at 7 bases. The CDR3 spans 17 residues. Unmatched junction bases numbered 15, after V lost 5 bases and J lost 6 bases. The CDR3 reads CASSLNAGTVGAGELFF. The CDR3 nucleotides are TGTGCCAGCAGTCTCAACGCCGGGACAGTGGGCGCCGGGGAGCTGTTTTTT.

This clonotype was counted a few times. The J gene is TRBJ2-7, the V gene TRBV6-6, with a tentative D call TRBD2 (6 bases). Germline-derived CDR1 and CDR2 are MNHNY and SVGAGI (reference sequence). This CDR3 contains 12 residues. The V gene lost 6 bases and the J gene lost 4 bases, with 10 bases spanning the gap. This chain's CDR3 is CASRRGLYEQYF. CDR3 bases: TGTGCCAGCAGGCGGGGCTTGTACGAGCAGTACTTC.

This clonotype has at least ten counts. The chain carries TRBV29-1 and TRBJ2-2; maybe TRBD1 (6 bases). V was shortened by 8 bases and J by 3 bases, with 10 bases between the two germline ends. Germline CDR1 SQVTM, CDR2 ANQGSEA. This CDR3 is 12 amino acids long. The CDR3 DNA is TGCAGCACCTGGACAGACACCGGGGAGCTGTTTTTT. It codes for CSTWTDTGELFF.

CDR3 amino acids: CASSFLGARELFF. The DNA for the CDR3 is TGTGCCAGCAGCTTTTTGGGGGCCCGGGAGCTGTTTTTT. The chain combines TRBV7-2 with TRBJ2-2, with TRBD1 as a possible D gene (6 bases). Germline CDR1 and CDR2: SGHTA and FQGNSA. CDR3 size: 13 residues. The ends were cut back, 3 bases at V and 9 bases at J, with 11 bases in the middle.

V and J are TRBV7-2 and TRBJ2-7; D possibly corresponds to TRBD1 (5 bases). Germline CDR1 is SGHTA and CDR2 is FQGNSA. This CDR3 is 14 amino acids long. Trimming shortened V by 5 bases and J by 1 base, and 12 bases separated the two germline ends. CDR3 region: CASSLNRQSYEQYF. DNA for the CDR3: TGTGCCAGCAGCCTCAACAGGCAGTCCTACGAGCAGTACTTC.

This clonotype was seen more than once but under ten times. The chain links TRBV28 to TRBJ1-1; 8 bases map to TRBD1. This CDR3 has 14 amino acids. V lost 6 bases to trimming and J lost 6 bases; unmatched junction nucleotides: 9. Germline-derived CDR1 and CDR2 are MDHEN and SYDVKM. The CDR3 reads CASSPDATGAEAFF. In DNA form, the CDR3 reads TGTGCCAGCAGCCCGGACGCGACAGGGGCTGAAGCTTTCTTT.

The chain couples TRBV5-1 to TRBJ1-1, with 9 positions matching TRBD1. J lost 4 bases, V lost 4 bases, and 8 bases had no gene match. Germline CDR1 reads SGHRS; CDR2 reads YFSETQ. The CDR3 contains 15 residues. The CDR3 DNA is TGCGCCAGCAGCGCGGGACAGGGAGGGGGCACTGAAGCTTTCTTT. Translating it yields CASSAGQGGGTEAFF. Using reference TRBV5-1 and TRBJ1-1 for the parts outside the CDR3, the full variable domain is KAGVTQTPRYLIKTRGQQVTLSCSPISGHRSVSWYQQTPGQGLQFLFEYFSETQRNKGNFPGRFSGRQFSNSRSEMNVSTLELGDSALYLCASSAGQGGGTEAFFGQGTRLTVV.